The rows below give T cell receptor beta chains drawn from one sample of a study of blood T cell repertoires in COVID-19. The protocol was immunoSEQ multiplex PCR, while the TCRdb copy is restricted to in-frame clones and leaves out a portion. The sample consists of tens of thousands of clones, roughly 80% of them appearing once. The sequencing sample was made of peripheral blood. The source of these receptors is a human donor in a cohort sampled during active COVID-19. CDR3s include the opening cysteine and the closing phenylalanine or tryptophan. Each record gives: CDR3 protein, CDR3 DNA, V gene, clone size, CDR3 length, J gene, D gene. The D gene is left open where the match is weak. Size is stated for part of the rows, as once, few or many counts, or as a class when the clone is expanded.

CDR3aa: CASKRTGSGETQYF; CDR3nt: TGTGCCAGTAAGAGAACCGGGAGCGGGGAGACCCAGTACTTC; v_gene: TRBV19; abundance: .; len: 14; j_gene: TRBJ2-5; d_gene: .
CDR3aa: CASGSGMNTEAFF; CDR3nt: TGTGCTAGTGGTTCCGGGATGAACACTGAAGCTTTCTTT; v_gene: TRBV12-5; abundance: .; len: 13; j_gene: TRBJ1-1; d_gene: .
CDR3aa: CASSLTGTGVYNEQFF; CDR3nt: TGTGCCAGCAGCTTAACAGGGACAGGGGTCTACAATGAGCAGTTCTTC; v_gene: TRBV11-2; abundance: .; len: 16; j_gene: TRBJ2-1; d_gene: TRBD1
CDR3aa: CASSQRQGGEQYF; CDR3nt: TGTGCCAGCAGCCAAAGACAGGGTGGCGAGCAGTACTTC; v_gene: TRBV3-1/TRBV3-2; abundance: .; len: 13; j_gene: TRBJ2-7; d_gene: TRBD1
CDR3aa: CASTSGTGNTEAFF; CDR3nt: TGTGCCAGCACCTCAGGGACAGGGAACACTGAAGCTTTCTTT; v_gene: TRBV11-2; abundance: .; len: 14; j_gene: TRBJ1-1; d_gene: TRBD1
CDR3aa: CASSVGQGDVTQYF; CDR3nt: TGTGCCAGCAGTGTGGGACAGGGGGATGTGACCCAGTACTTC; v_gene: TRBV2; abundance: .; len: 14; j_gene: TRBJ2-5; d_gene: TRBD1
CDR3aa: CASSISGGIHNEQFF; CDR3nt: TGTGCCAGTAGTATTTCCGGGGGGATTCACAATGAGCAGTTCTTC; v_gene: TRBV19; abundance: .; len: 15; j_gene: TRBJ2-1; d_gene: TRBD2
CDR3aa: CASSFSGAYSRSYNEQFF; CDR3nt: TGTGCCAGCAGTTTTAGCGGGGCATACTCTCGAAGTTACAATGAGCAGTTCTTC; v_gene: TRBV28; abundance: .; len: 18; j_gene: TRBJ2-1; d_gene: TRBD2
CDR3aa: CASSRSPGQGAGYTF; CDR3nt: TGTGCCAGCAGCCGTAGTCCGGGACAGGGGGCCGGCTACACCTTC; v_gene: TRBV6-5; abundance: .; len: 15; j_gene: TRBJ1-2; d_gene: TRBD1
CDR3aa: CASSVQGLGQYF; CDR3nt: TGTGCCAGCAGCGTACAGGGGTTGGGGCAGTACTTC; v_gene: TRBV2; abundance: .; len: 12; j_gene: TRBJ2-4; d_gene: TRBD1
CDR3aa: CSDGQPRGDTQYF; CDR3nt: TGCAGCGACGGACAGCCTCGAGGAGATACGCAGTATTTT; v_gene: TRBV29-1; abundance: .; len: 13; j_gene: TRBJ2-3; d_gene: .
CDR3aa: CASSVDTEETQYF; CDR3nt: TGTGCCAGCTCCGTTGACACCGAAGAGACCCAGTACTTC; v_gene: TRBV18; abundance: .; len: 13; j_gene: TRBJ2-5; d_gene: .
CDR3aa: CASSPRGTSGYNEQFF; CDR3nt: TGTGCCAGCTCCCCACGTGGGACTAGCGGCTACAATGAGCAGTTCTTC; v_gene: TRBV2; abundance: few; len: 16; j_gene: TRBJ2-1; d_gene: TRBD2
CDR3aa: CASSRDSYYEQYF; CDR3nt: TGTGCCAGCAGCCGGGACTCGTACTACGAGCAGTACTTC; v_gene: TRBV6-5; abundance: .; len: 13; j_gene: TRBJ2-7; d_gene: .
CDR3aa: CASSYSAGLYEQYF; CDR3nt: TGTGCCAGCAGTTACTCGGCAGGCCTCTACGAGCAGTACTTC; v_gene: TRBV6-2/TRBV6-3; abundance: .; len: 14; j_gene: TRBJ2-7; d_gene: .
CDR3aa: CASSLGGFGSGELFF; CDR3nt: TGCGCCAGCAGCTTGGGAGGGTTCGGTTCCGGGGAGCTGTTTTTT; v_gene: TRBV5-1; abundance: .; len: 15; j_gene: TRBJ2-2; d_gene: .
CDR3aa: CASSLSPSNTEAFF; CDR3nt: TGTGCCAGCAGTTTATCCCCATCCAACACTGAAGCTTTCTTT; v_gene: TRBV28; abundance: .; len: 14; j_gene: TRBJ1-1; d_gene: .
CDR3aa: CASSLGGLNNEQFF; CDR3nt: TGTGCCAGCAGCTTGGGCGGGCTCAACAATGAGCAGTTCTTC; v_gene: TRBV5-4; abundance: .; len: 14; j_gene: TRBJ2-1; d_gene: .
CDR3aa: CASSIPRTSGNTGELFF; CDR3nt: TGTGCCAGTAGTATCCCTCGGACTAGCGGCAACACCGGGGAGCTGTTTTTT; v_gene: TRBV19; abundance: .; len: 17; j_gene: TRBJ2-2; d_gene: TRBD2
CDR3aa: CASRASGGNTGELFF; CDR3nt: TGCGCCAGCAGGGCTAGCGGGGGGAACACCGGGGAGCTGTTTTTT; v_gene: TRBV5-1; abundance: .; len: 15; j_gene: TRBJ2-2; d_gene: TRBD2
CDR3aa: CASTSIPPMGRSSSYNSPLHF; CDR3nt: TGTGCCAGTACCAGTATACCCCCGATGGGCCGGTCGAGCTCCTATAATTCACCCCTCCACTTT; v_gene: TRBV19; abundance: .; len: 21; j_gene: TRBJ1-6; d_gene: .
CDR3aa: CASSLAGGPYEQYF; CDR3nt: TGTGCCAGCAGCTTGGCGGGGGGCCCCTACGAGCAGTACTTC; v_gene: TRBV5-4; abundance: .; len: 14; j_gene: TRBJ2-7; d_gene: .
CDR3aa: CASSSGGAPGNTIYF; CDR3nt: TGTGCCAGCAGCTCCGGGGGGGCGCCCGGAAACACCATATATTTT; v_gene: TRBV5-5; abundance: .; len: 15; j_gene: TRBJ1-3; d_gene: .
CDR3aa: CASSRDRAGTEAFF; CDR3nt: TGTGCCAGCAGTCGCGACAGGGCCGGCACTGAAGCTTTCTTT; v_gene: TRBV3-1/TRBV3-2; abundance: few; len: 14; j_gene: TRBJ1-1; d_gene: TRBD1
CDR3aa: CASSSGVDHDQPQHF; CDR3nt: TGTGCCAGCAGCTCCGGGGTTGATCACGATCAGCCCCAGCATTTT; v_gene: TRBV5-4; abundance: medium-sized; len: 15; j_gene: TRBJ1-5; d_gene: .
CDR3aa: CASSPPTQNTQYF; CDR3nt: TGTGCCAGCTCACCACCGACTCAGAATACGCAGTATTTT; v_gene: TRBV18; abundance: once; len: 13; j_gene: TRBJ2-3; d_gene: .
CDR3aa: CAISEGTSGNTIYF; CDR3nt: TGTGCCATCAGTGAGGGGACATCTGGAAACACCATATATTTT; v_gene: TRBV10-3; abundance: few; len: 14; j_gene: TRBJ1-3; d_gene: .
CDR3aa: CASSFAAGGSYEQYF; CDR3nt: TGTGCCAGCAGTTTCGCCGCGGGAGGGAGCTACGAGCAGTACTTC; v_gene: TRBV27; abundance: few; len: 15; j_gene: TRBJ2-7; d_gene: TRBD2
CDR3aa: CASSLRLAGALTDTQYF; CDR3nt: TGTGCCAGCAGCTTGAGACTAGCGGGGGCCCTCACAGATACGCAGTATTTT; v_gene: TRBV5-4; abundance: .; len: 17; j_gene: TRBJ2-3; d_gene: TRBD2
CDR3aa: CASSYGGLGQETQYF; CDR3nt: TGTGCCAGCAGTTACGGGGGACTGGGTCAAGAGACCCAGTACTTC; v_gene: TRBV6-2/TRBV6-3; abundance: .; len: 15; j_gene: TRBJ2-5; d_gene: .
CDR3aa: CASSPGGSGISGEQFF; CDR3nt: TGTGCCAGCTCACCTGGGGGTAGCGGGATATCAGGTGAGCAGTTCTTC; v_gene: TRBV18; abundance: .; len: 16; j_gene: TRBJ2-1; d_gene: TRBD2
CDR3aa: CASSEVSGRAGYEQYF; CDR3nt: TGTGCCAGCAGTGAAGTTAGCGGGAGGGCCGGGTACGAGCAGTACTTC; v_gene: TRBV6-1; abundance: once; len: 16; j_gene: TRBJ2-7; d_gene: TRBD2
CDR3aa: CASRPPRGGGETQYF; CDR3nt: TGTGCCAGCAGACCTCCCCGAGGTGGCGGAGAGACCCAGTACTTC; v_gene: TRBV6-2/TRBV6-3; abundance: .; len: 15; j_gene: TRBJ2-5; d_gene: .
CDR3aa: CASSLTATSGNNEQFF; CDR3nt: TGCGCCAGCAGCTTAACAGCGACTAGCGGGAACAATGAGCAGTTCTTC; v_gene: TRBV5-1; abundance: .; len: 16; j_gene: TRBJ2-1; d_gene: TRBD2
CDR3aa: CASSLETGREGYTF; CDR3nt: TGCGCCAGCAGCTTGGAAACCGGGAGGGAGGGCTACACCTTC; v_gene: TRBV5-1; abundance: .; len: 14; j_gene: TRBJ1-2; d_gene: .
CDR3aa: CASRPGLAGGRGTGELFF; CDR3nt: TGTGCCAGCAGACCGGGACTAGCGGGAGGACGGGGCACCGGGGAGCTGTTTTTT; v_gene: TRBV7-6; abundance: few; len: 18; j_gene: TRBJ2-2; d_gene: TRBD2
CDR3aa: CSAGVDYGYTF; CDR3nt: TGCAGCGCAGGGGTTGACTATGGCTACACCTTC; v_gene: TRBV29-1; abundance: .; len: 11; j_gene: TRBJ1-2; d_gene: .
CDR3aa: CASSPGAGPWEQYF; CDR3nt: TGTGCCAGCTCACCTGGGGCAGGCCCCTGGGAGCAGTACTTC; v_gene: TRBV18; abundance: .; len: 14; j_gene: TRBJ2-7; d_gene: .
CDR3aa: CASSLGSLAGVSYEQYF; CDR3nt: TGTGCCAGCAGCTTGGGCTCTCTAGCGGGGGTTTCCTACGAGCAGTACTTC; v_gene: TRBV5-6; abundance: .; len: 17; j_gene: TRBJ2-7; d_gene: TRBD2
CDR3aa: CSVAPGQGVYGYTF; CDR3nt: TGCAGCGTTGCCCCTGGACAGGGGGTTTATGGCTACACCTTC; v_gene: TRBV29-1; abundance: once; len: 14; j_gene: TRBJ1-2; d_gene: TRBD1
CDR3aa: CASSLLGQGRQTQYF; CDR3nt: TGTGCCAGCAGTTTACTGGGACAGGGGAGGCAGACCCAGTACTTC; v_gene: TRBV27; abundance: .; len: 15; j_gene: TRBJ2-5; d_gene: TRBD1
CDR3aa: CASSFRGPSEKLFF; CDR3nt: TGTGCCAGCAGCTTCAGGGGGCCAAGTGAAAAACTGTTTTTT; v_gene: TRBV27; abundance: once; len: 14; j_gene: TRBJ1-4; d_gene: TRBD1
CDR3aa: CASSYREPYEQYF; CDR3nt: TGTGCCAGCAGTTACCGGGAACCCTACGAGCAGTACTTC; v_gene: TRBV6-2/TRBV6-3; abundance: .; len: 13; j_gene: TRBJ2-7; d_gene: .
CDR3aa: CASSLEGREYNEQFF; CDR3nt: TGTGCCAGCAGTCTCGAGGGTCGGGAGTACAATGAGCAGTTCTTC; v_gene: TRBV7-3; abundance: .; len: 15; j_gene: TRBJ2-1; d_gene: .
CDR3aa: CAWTGPMRGGLRSNNEQFF; CDR3nt: TGTGCCTGGACCGGACCCATGAGGGGGGGCCTTCGGTCGAACAATGAGCAGTTCTTC; v_gene: TRBV30; abundance: .; len: 19; j_gene: TRBJ2-1; d_gene: .
CDR3aa: CASSPGSYRDTQYF; CDR3nt: TGTGCCAGCAGTCCCGGGAGTTATAGGGATACGCAGTATTTT; v_gene: TRBV28; abundance: .; len: 14; j_gene: TRBJ2-3; d_gene: .
CDR3aa: CASSLVQGLGYTF; CDR3nt: TGTGCCAGCAGCTTGGTTCAGGGTCTTGGCTACACCTTC; v_gene: TRBV5-5; abundance: .; len: 13; j_gene: TRBJ1-2; d_gene: .
CDR3aa: CASSSQSGTKKYF; CDR3nt: TGTGCCAGCAGCTCGCAATCCGGGACTAAGAAGTACTTC; v_gene: TRBV7-3; abundance: .; len: 13; j_gene: TRBJ2-7; d_gene: TRBD2
CDR3aa: CASRVAKNIQYF; CDR3nt: TGTGCCAGCCGGGTGGCCAAAAACATTCAGTACTTC; v_gene: TRBV2; abundance: few; len: 12; j_gene: TRBJ2-4; d_gene: .
CDR3aa: CASSANQETQYF; CDR3nt: TGTGCCAGTAGTGCGAACCAAGAGACCCAGTACTTC; v_gene: TRBV19; abundance: .; len: 12; j_gene: TRBJ2-5; d_gene: .
CDR3aa: CASSPTLPGTGNEKLFF; CDR3nt: TGTGCCAGCTCACCGACGTTACCCGGGACAGGGAATGAAAAACTGTTTTTT; v_gene: TRBV18; abundance: .; len: 17; j_gene: TRBJ1-4; d_gene: TRBD1
CDR3aa: CASSPTGGSEKLFF; CDR3nt: TGCGCCAGCAGCCCCACAGGGGGAAGTGAAAAACTGTTTTTT; v_gene: TRBV5-1; abundance: .; len: 14; j_gene: TRBJ1-4; d_gene: TRBD1
CDR3aa: CASSLLRGEQFF; CDR3nt: TGTGCCAGCAGCTTATTACGAGGTGAGCAGTTCTTC; v_gene: TRBV7-2; abundance: .; len: 12; j_gene: TRBJ2-1; d_gene: .
CDR3aa: CASSPTGGPGPLHF; CDR3nt: TGTGCCAGTAGCCCAACCGGGGGGCCGGGTCCCCTCCACTTT; v_gene: TRBV19; abundance: .; len: 14; j_gene: TRBJ1-6; d_gene: .
CDR3aa: CATQTGLWDSPLHF; CDR3nt: TGTGCCACCCAGACAGGGCTTTGGGATTCACCCCTCCACTTT; v_gene: TRBV6-5; abundance: .; len: 14; j_gene: TRBJ1-6; d_gene: TRBD1
CDR3aa: CASSFGPISGNNEQFF; CDR3nt: TGCGCCAGCAGCTTCGGCCCTATAAGCGGAAACAATGAGCAGTTCTTC; v_gene: TRBV5-1; abundance: .; len: 16; j_gene: TRBJ2-1; d_gene: .
CDR3aa: CASSVDGQGGETQYF; CDR3nt: TGTGCCAGCAGCGTAGATGGACAGGGGGGGGAGACCCAGTACTTC; v_gene: TRBV9; abundance: .; len: 15; j_gene: TRBJ2-5; d_gene: TRBD1
CDR3aa: CASSPGQVEETQYF; CDR3nt: TGCGCCAGCAGCCCAGGACAGGTCGAAGAGACCCAGTACTTC; v_gene: TRBV5-1; abundance: .; len: 14; j_gene: TRBJ2-5; d_gene: TRBD1